Listed below are T cell receptor beta chains from one sample, sequenced in a study of identical twins. A single record per CDR3 protein comes from TCRdb applying MiXCR to the 5' RACE reads. The sample consists of 650,000 to 800,000 distinct CDR3 sequences, 8% to 9% of them appearing once. These same data were also listed under a study on yellow fever vaccine responses in identical twins.

The sequenced sample consisted of PBMCs. The source of these receptors is a young woman in good health. CDR3s include the opening cysteine and the closing phenylalanine or tryptophan. D genes are given only for firm matches. Clone size is shown for a subset of rows, as once, few, many or a class of expanded clone.

clone_size	v_call	d_call	j_call	cdr3_nt	cdr3_aa
few	TRBV12-3/TRBV12-4	NA	TRBJ2-1	TGTGCCAGCAGGATGTATGGTCGGAGCTCCTACAATGAGCAGTTCTTC	CASRMYGRSSYNEQFF
few	TRBV24-1	NA	TRBJ2-3	TGTGCCACCAGTGCCGCGGATACGCAGTATTTT	CATSAADTQYF
few	TRBV11-2	NA	TRBJ2-3	TGTGCCAGCAGCGCCGACGAAGGGGGAATCGGAAATAAGAAGATAACGCAGTATTTT	CASSADEGGIGNKKITQYF
few	TRBV6-1	TRBD1	TRBJ2-7	TGTGCCAGCAGCCCTTGGACAGGGCCCTCCTACGAGCAGTACTTC	CASSPWTGPSYEQYF
few	TRBV7-9	NA	TRBJ2-7	TGTGCCAGCAGCCTACGAGCGGGCTCCGGACCCCACGAGCAGTACTTC	CASSLRAGSGPHEQYF
few	TRBV12-3/TRBV12-4	NA	TRBJ2-7	TGTGCCAGCAGTTTTAGGCAGGAGCAGTACTTC	CASSFRQEQYF
few	TRBV5-1	NA	TRBJ2-3	TGCGCCAGCAGTCCCGGGGCAGGGCCCGACACAGATACGCAGTATTTT	CASSPGAGPDTDTQYF
many	TRBV7-2	NA	TRBJ1-2	TGTGCCAGCAGCTCCGTCGGGTATAACTATGGCTACACCTTC	CASSSVGYNYGYTF
NA	TRBV11-2	TRBD1	TRBJ2-7	TGTGCCAGCAGCTTAGGTGCCGGGACAGGGGCCTACGAGCAGTACTTC	CASSLGAGTGAYEQYF
NA	TRBV12-5	NA	TRBJ2-1	TGTGCTAGTGCCCTGGGGGGCAATGAGCAGTTCTTC	CASALGGNEQFF
many	TRBV5-1	NA	TRBJ1-2	TGCGCCAGCAGCTTCGACAGTAACTATGGCTACACCTTC	CASSFDSNYGYTF
few	TRBV10-2	NA	TRBJ1-2	TGCGCCAGCAGCGACACGCACTATGGCTACACCTTC	CASSDTHYGYTF
many	TRBV18	NA	TRBJ2-1	TGTGCCAGCTCACGGGAGGCTGGCGAGCAGTTCTTC	CASSREAGEQFF
many	TRBV7-3	NA	TRBJ2-1	TGTGCCAGCAGCTTAAACGGGGATGAGCAGTTCTTC	CASSLNGDEQFF
NA	TRBV29-1	TRBD2	TRBJ2-5	TGCAGCGTTGAAGGGGAGGGGAACTACCAAGAGACCCAGTACTTC	CSVEGEGNYQETQYF
NA	TRBV20-1	NA	TRBJ2-7	TGCAGTGCTGGGGGGGACAGCTCCTACGAGCAGTACTTC	CSAGGDSSYEQYF
NA	TRBV7-9	TRBD2	TRBJ2-3	TGTGCCAGCAGCACCCTTAGCGGGGGGGGTGCAGATACGCAGTATTTT	CASSTLSGGGADTQYF
many	TRBV6-2/TRBV6-3	TRBD1	TRBJ2-7	TGTGCCCGTACCATGGACAGGCCTCGAGGGGAGCAGTACTTC	CARTMDRPRGEQYF
many	TRBV4-3	TRBD2	TRBJ2-2	TGCGCCAGCAGCCAAGATCTAGGCGGGAGGGGTGCCGGGGAGCTGTTTTTT	CASSQDLGGRGAGELFF
few	TRBV29-1	NA	TRBJ2-7	TGCAGCGTTGAATTAAGGGAGGGACAACCCTACGAGCAGTACTTC	CSVELREGQPYEQYF
NA	TRBV2	TRBD2	TRBJ2-7	TGTGCCAGCCAACTAGCGGGAGTTCTCTACGAGCAGTACTTC	CASQLAGVLYEQYF
many	TRBV29-1	TRBD2	TRBJ2-3	TGCAGCGTGCGACTGGTAGCGGGGGGACGTAGTTCCACAGATACGCAGTATTTT	CSVRLVAGGRSSTDTQYF
few	TRBV7-9	TRBD2	TRBJ2-4	TGTGCCAGCAGCTTTAGACTAGCGGGAGGAGGAAACATTCAGTACTTC	CASSFRLAGGGNIQYF
many	TRBV15	NA	TRBJ2-6	TGTGCCACCTCGCGTATCCTCTCTGGGGCCAACGTCCTGACTTTC	CATSRILSGANVLTF
many	TRBV20-1	NA	TRBJ1-2	TGCAGTGCTAGTTTAGCAAACTATGGCTACACCTTC	CSASLANYGYTF
few	TRBV25-1	NA	TRBJ2-5	TGTGCCAGCAGTGAAGTCAGGGGGGATTTTGAGACCCAGTACTTC	CASSEVRGDFETQYF
many	TRBV4-3	TRBD2	TRBJ2-4	TGCGCCAGCAGCCCCCGGACTAGCGGGCCGGGGGGGTACATTCAGTACTTC	CASSPRTSGPGGYIQYF
many	TRBV7-2	TRBD2	TRBJ2-5	TGTGCCAGCAGCTATGGACTAGCGAGAAACCTAAAGACCCAGTACTTC	CASSYGLARNLKTQYF
NA	TRBV20-1	NA	TRBJ2-7	TGCAGTGCTAGGACTATGGAATTCGGACAGAGGGCCCACGAGCAGTACTTC	CSARTMEFGQRAHEQYF
NA	TRBV27	TRBD1	TRBJ1-1	TGTGCCAGCAGTTATACAGGGGGCTGGGCTGAAGCTTTCTTT	CASSYTGGWAEAFF
NA	TRBV3-1	NA	TRBJ2-1	TGTGCCAGCAGCCGGGTCCGGGACGAGCAGTTCTTC	CASSRVRDEQFF
few	TRBV3-1	NA	TRBJ2-1	TGTGCCAGCACCCTGGGGTGGTTTTTTGAGTCCGGGTACAATGAGCAGTTCTTC	CASTLGWFFESGYNEQFF
NA	TRBV28	NA	TRBJ1-5	TGTGCCAGCAGTTCTCCGCCCCTGGCAGAGGTAGACTCGCCCCAGCATTTT	CASSSPPLAEVDSPQHF
many	TRBV5-4	NA	TRBJ2-3	TGTGCCAGCAGCACCGAAAGAGGGACAGATACGCAGTATTTT	CASSTERGTDTQYF
NA	TRBV11-2	NA	TRBJ2-1	TGTGCCAGCAGCTTAGTTCCCCCCCGGAGGCTAGCGCCTTACAATGAGCAGTTCTTC	CASSLVPPRRLAPYNEQFF
NA	TRBV28	NA	TRBJ2-3	TGTGCCAGCAGTTTAATCCAGGGGTGGGGCACAGATACGCAGTATTTT	CASSLIQGWGTDTQYF
NA	TRBV6-5	NA	TRBJ1-1	TGTGCCAGCAGTTACTACGCCCTGGGGGGAAACACTGAAGCTTTCTTT	CASSYYALGGNTEAFF
many	TRBV12-3/TRBV12-4	TRBD2	TRBJ2-3	TGTGCCAGCAGTTTAGGGACTAGTTGGCCAGATACGCAGTATTTT	CASSLGTSWPDTQYF
many	TRBV6-2/TRBV6-3	TRBD2	TRBJ2-7	TGTGCCAGCCGGGGGGGATCTCGCGAGCAGTACTTC	CASRGGSREQYF
few	TRBV6-2/TRBV6-3	TRBD1	TRBJ2-2	TGTGCCAGCAGTTACCGCAGGGGGCTAGACACCGGGGAGCTGTTTTTT	CASSYRRGLDTGELFF
few	TRBV28	NA	TRBJ2-5	TGTGCCAGCAGTTTTGTCTCTTTGGAGCAACAAGAGACCCAGTACTTC	CASSFVSLEQQETQYF
few	TRBV7-8	TRBD1	TRBJ1-5	TGTGCCAGCAGCATAGTGATCCGGGACAGGGTGGCTCAGCCCCAGCATTTT	CASSIVIRDRVAQPQHF
many	TRBV12-3/TRBV12-4	NA	TRBJ2-3	TGTGCCAGCAGTCCTACGGGAGTAGATACGCAGTATTTT	CASSPTGVDTQYF
NA	TRBV7-9	NA	TRBJ2-5	TGTGCCAGCAGACCACAACAGGGATGGGAGACCCAGTACTTC	CASRPQQGWETQYF
NA	TRBV27	NA	TRBJ2-5	TGTGCCAGCAGACTAAACCGCGGGGCCGCCCAAGAGACCCAGTACTTC	CASRLNRGAAQETQYF
NA	TRBV12-3/TRBV12-4	TRBD1	TRBJ2-7	TGTGCCAGCAGAGGGGGCAGGGGGCTGCGGTACGAGCAGTACTTC	CASRGGRGLRYEQYF
few	TRBV6-2/TRBV6-3	NA	TRBJ1-2	TGTGCCAGCACCATCGGACCCTATGGCTACACCTTC	CASTIGPYGYTF